Following are 2 T cell receptor beta chains from one sample sequenced in a study of blood T cell repertoires in COVID-19. Sequencing was performed with immunoSEQ multiplex PCR; in TCRdb, only in-frame clones are kept and a portion is missing. The table has roughly 150,000 clones, roughly 84% seen once; the top ten hold 5% to 6%. The sequenced sample consisted of peripheral blood. The receptor source for this set is a woman aged 45-60 years with COVID-19, enrolled during active disease.

J is TRBJ2-5 and V is TRBV6-6, with 10 nucleotides matching TRBD2. Germline lookup yields CDR1 MNHNY and CDR2 SVGAGI (reference sequence). The CDR3 loop spans 19 amino acids. The ends lost 5 bases at V and 1 base at J; junction bases unmatched: 16. CDR3 nucleotides: TGTGCCAGCAGTCGCACCTCCCTCGGGAGCGGGGGGGGCCAAGAGACCCAGTACTTC. Its protein product is CASSRTSLGSGGGQETQYF.

The chain uses TRBV27 and TRBJ1-1; TRBD1 agrees at 8 bases. V lost 4 bases to trimming and J lost 3 bases; unmatched junction nucleotides: 4. CDR3 size: 14 residues. Germline CDR1 MNHEY, CDR2 SMNVEV (reference sequence). CDR3 region: CASSWTGRDTEAFF. In DNA, the CDR3 is TGTGCCAGCAGTTGGACAGGGCGGGACACTGAAGCTTTCTTT.